The table lists the clone carrying this T cell receptor beta chain with a count of one. The antigen remains undetermined. Trimming removed 1 base at V and 2 bases at J, with 20 bases between. CDR1 and CDR2 (germline): LNHDA, SQIVND (reference sequence). This CDR3 is 18 amino acids long. Deep-level settings were used for running the assay. It was across several immunoSEQ plates that each subset's genomic DNA was evenly split. The table came from immunoSEQ multiplex PCR; TCRdb's copy has only in-frame clones and leaves some out. This table holds about 680,000 clones, 73% found once. This entry is derived from a study of shared clonotypes between healthy human individuals. Findings and caveats of the study: Clonotypes shared by all four sorted-subset donors had higher generation probabilities than non-shared clonotypes.

This receptor was taken from a woman younger than 45 in good health. The material sequenced was memory CD4+ T cells sorted from blood. Subset meaning: CD45RA-negative fraction. V gene TRBV19 combines with J gene TRBJ2-5; weak D call: TRBD1 (6 bases). As DNA, the CDR3 is TGTGCCAGTAGTATAGGTTCGACAGGCCGGCGGTGGCAAGAGACCCAGTACTTC. Translated: CASSIGSTGRRWQETQYF.